This T cell receptor beta chain was documented in a study of OX40 agonist ivuxolimab in advanced cancers. Study details: The patients got ivuxolimab, which is an agonistic anti-OX40 (CD134) antibody. Participants, 82.7% male, averaged roughly 60 years of age, ranging from roughly 20 to 79. Study findings and constraints: Clonal expansion was seen in CD4+ and CD8+ blood T cells by week 6 at 0.1 to 3.0 mg/kg.

Deletions cut 6 bases from V and 0 bases from J, with 16 bases between. Germline lookup yields CDR1 LGHNA and CDR2 YNFKEQ. This CDR3 has 16 amino acids. Measured with immunoSEQ multiplex PCR; TCRdb has only the in-frame clones, and not every one. The sample comprises 80,000 to 100,000 clones, 90% of which are singletons, and 1.5% to 2% rests with the top ten. On this clone itself: Its matching antigen is unknown.

The sample here was CD4+ or CD8+ T cells sorted from blood, taken in a trial of the OX40 agonist ivuxolimab. The chain couples TRBV4-2 to TRBJ2-3; the D gene is possibly TRBD1 (6 bases). This receptor was obtained from an adult with an advanced solid tumor such as melanoma, head and neck, liver or kidney cancer. Here the CDR3 DNA reads TGTGCCAGCAGTCCCACCGGACAGAGAAGCACAGATACGCAGTATTTT. Translating gives CASSPTGQRSTDTQYF.